The TCR beta chain described here comes from a study of shared clonotypes between healthy human individuals. Sequencing was performed with immunoSEQ multiplex PCR; in TCRdb, only in-frame clones are kept and a portion is missing. This repertoire shows approximately 87,000 clones, roughly two thirds found once; its top ten account for over 50%. With 5 bases removed from V and 0 bases from J, the gap between germline ends came to 10 bases. The CDR3 totals 15 residues. From germline, CDR1 is LNHDA and CDR2 SQIVND (reference sequence). What CD8 memory combined were CD45RO+ cells and CCR7-negative CD45RA+ TemRA cells.

This receptor was taken from a man under 40 in good health. Sequenced: memory CD8+ T cells sorted from blood. Subset denoted: CD45RO+ cells pooled with CCR7-negative TemRA cells. This chain connects TRBV19 to TRBJ2-2; D tentatively reads TRBD1 or TRBD2 (5 bases each). CDR3 in amino acids: CASSPGTTNTGELFF. The CDR3 DNA reads TGTGCCAGTAGTCCGGGGACCACGAACACCGGGGAGCTGTTTTTT. Drawing the rest from reference TRBV19 and TRBJ2-2, the complete variable domain is DGGITQSPKYLFRKEGQNVTLSCEQNLNHDAMYWYRQDPGQGLRLIYYSQIVNDFQKGDIAEGYSVSREKKESFPLTVTSAQKNPTAFYLCASSPGTTNTGELFFGEGSRLTVL.